The 8 T cell receptor beta chains below were found in one sample sequenced in a study of T cells in Graves' hyperthyroidism and ophthalmopathy. Amplification targeted TCR beta CDR3 regions from RNA transcripts. Carried out on the TCR CDR3, a first-round RT-PCR used the HTBI primer set. Using its own MiXCR run on the multiplex PCR reads, TCRdb lists one record per CDR3 protein. The data show just under 750,000 distinct CDR3 sequences, with roughly a third seen just once and 30% to 40% held by the top ten. The specimen was blood. The receptors shown here come from a woman between 40 and 55 years old with Graves' hyperthyroidism.

This clonotype was seen more than once but under ten times. The chain is built from TRBV6-5 and TRBJ1-2; no clear D. Germline CDR1 is MNHEY and CDR2 is SVGAGI. V lost 0 bases, J lost 6 bases, and 17 bases lay in between. The CDR3 runs 16 residues. The CDR3 nucleotides are TGTGCCAGCAGTTACTCGAATGGGAACGGGAGGGATGGCTACACCTTC. Translation gives CASSYSNGNGRDGYTF.

Comments on this clonotype: This may be a read error, as it is one base from a much larger clone. V and J are TRBV5-1 and TRBJ1-1; 7 bases map to TRBD1. Per germline, CDR1 SGHRS and CDR2 YFSETQ. The CDR3 is 14 amino acids. The CDR3 spells CASTAGRGNSEAFF. The CDR3 nucleotides are TGCGCCAGCACCGCAGGCAGGGGGAACTCTGAAGCTTTCTTT.

The V and J genes are TRBV25-1 and TRBJ2-5; unclear D gene. The CDR3 is 17 residues long. Trimming stripped 3 bases from V and 1 base from J, with 18 bases between. Germline V gene sequence: CDR1 MGHDK, CDR2 SYGVNS. The CDR3 reads CASSDSPWAPGQETQYF. The DNA of the CDR3 is TGTGCCAGCAGTGACTCGCCGTGGGCGCCGGGCCAAGAGACCCAGTACTTC.

This clonotype showed up many times. The J gene is TRBJ2-7, the V gene TRBV20-1, with TRBD2 identical over 8 bases. From germline, CDR1 is DFQATT and CDR2 SNEGSKA (reference sequence). The CDR3 runs to 12 residues. Trimming removed 3 bases from V and 4 bases from J; junction bases left unmatched: 2. The chain's CDR3 is CSASRGGYEQYF. CDR3 bases: TGCAGTGCTAGTCGGGGGGGGTACGAGCAGTACTTC.

In its sample, this clonotype was seen many times. The chain is built from TRBV14 and TRBJ1-5; tentative D call: TRBD1 (5 bases). V was cut by 7 bases and J by 10 bases, with 17 bases left in between. The CDR3 loop spans 13 amino acids. CDR1 and CDR2 from the germline V gene are SGHDN and FVKESK. The CDR3 nucleotides read TGTGCCAGCACCGGGACTGGCTTGTATCCCCAGCATTTT. Its protein is CASTGTGLYPQHF.

This chain uses TRBV10-3 with TRBJ1-3; D may be TRBD1 (5 bases). The germline V and J ends were trimmed by 0 bases and 7 bases, with 10 bases remaining between them. The CDR3 is 14 residues long. Germline V gene data show CDR1 as ENHRY and CDR2 as SYGVKD. CDR3 sequence: CAISESGAGNTIYF. CDR3 DNA sequence: TGTGCCATCAGTGAGTCTGGGGCGGGGAACACCATATATTTT.

This clonotype was counted a few times. This sequence joins TRBV25-1 and TRBJ1-1; weak D call: TRBD1 (6 bases). Germline CDR1 reads MGHDK; CDR2 reads SYGVNS. V was clipped by 5 bases and J by 6 bases, with 13 bases between them. The CDR3 sequence is 13 residues long. CDR3 sequence (DNA): TGTGCCAGCAGTATCGGGGACATCGCTGAAGCTTTCTTT. Translated: CASSIGDIAEAFF.

A single count supports this clonotype. This chain links TRBV7-9 with TRBJ1-1; weak D call: TRBD1 (6 bases). The germline gives CDR1 SEHNR, CDR2 FQNEAQ (reference sequence). The CDR3 extends over 15 amino acids. V lost 1 base and J lost 2, with 11 bases in between. CDR3 sequence reads: CASSLEGGINTEAFF. CDR3 nucleotide sequence: TGTGCCAGCAGCTTAGAAGGGGGAATTAACACTGAAGCTTTCTTT.